This TCR beta chain stems from a study of monozygotic twins with inflammatory bowel disease. Study-wide results and caveats: IBD patients showed reduced TCRbeta diversity (inverse Simpson) versus healthy co-twins. Fewer clonotypes were shared with others by IBD patients than by healthy twins, especially with disease activity.

From whole blood, total RNA was isolated without any sorting of T cells. Both the TCRalpha cDNA and the TCRbeta cDNA were taken through two nested PCRs, lasting roughly 16 and 10 cycles. Using the 5' RACE reads, TCRdb records one entry per CDR3 protein without DNA. The sample yields under 200,000 distinct CDR3 sequences, of which the top ten take up about 2.4%. About this clonotype: Its antigen is as yet unknown.

This sequence was found in a human donor with ulcerative colitis or Crohn's disease, or a healthy co-twin of an affected twin (not recorded which). Sequencing input: blood.

CDR3 in amino acids: CASSRVRASYEQYF. This chain links TRBV3-1 with TRBJ2-7. The germline CDR1 and CDR2 sequences are LGHDT and YNNKEL (reference sequence). This CDR3 is 14 amino acids long.